One sample yielded the 16 T cell receptor beta chains listed below, sequenced in a study of T cell responses to AZD1222 COVID-19 vaccine. Only in-frame clones appear in the TCRdb table, and some are missing; sequencing was by immunoSEQ multiplex PCR. Of about 120,000 clones in the sample, approximately 85% were seen once. The sample in question was peripheral blood, obtained on day 0 of MenACWY control vaccination. All receptors come from an adult in good health.

J is TRBJ1-5 and V is TRBV19; 8 bases align to TRBD1. The V gene's germline CDR1 is LNHDA and CDR2 SQIVND (reference sequence). The trim removed 8 bases at V and 4 bases at J, leaving 10 bases unmatched. This CDR3 spans 15 amino acids. CDR3 loop: CASRTDRAINQPQHF. The CDR3 nucleotides read TGTGCCAGTCGGACGGACAGGGCAATAAATCAGCCCCAGCATTTT. Variable domain in full (rest from reference TRBV19 and TRBJ1-5): DGGITQSPKYLFRKEGQNVTLSCEQNLNHDAMYWYRQDPGQGLRLIYYSQIVNDFQKGDIAEGYSVSREKKESFPLTVTSAQKNPTAFYLCASRTDRAINQPQHFGDGTRLSIL.

The V call is TRBV10-3, the J call TRBJ2-5; 13 bases align to TRBD2. V trimming: 11 bases; J trimming: 5 bases; junction bases outside the gene matches: 8. Germline assignment: CDR1 ENHRY and CDR2 SYGVKD. This CDR3 contains 14 residues. This chain's CDR3 is CAASGTSGVETQYF. The CDR3 DNA is TGTGCCGCTTCCGGGACTAGCGGGGTGGAGACCCAGTACTTC.

The table lists this clone with a few counts. The chain has TRBV6-6 and TRBJ1-5; 10 positions agree with TRBD1. J was trimmed by 1 base and V by 5 bases; bases with no gene match: 2. The V gene's germline CDR1 is MNHNY and CDR2 SVGAGI (reference sequence). The CDR3 length is 15 residues. As DNA, the CDR3 is TGTGCCAGCAGTCGGGACAGGGGAAGCAATCAGCCCCAGCATTTT. Translating gives CASSRDRGSNQPQHF.

This rearrangement joins TRBV6-2 or TRBV6-3 to TRBJ1-2; perhaps TRBD1 as D (5 bases). Trimming left V 2 bases short and J 2 bases short, with 6 bases between. The CDR3 sequence is 13 residues long. The V gene's germline CDR1 is MNHEY and CDR2 SVGEGT. Here the CDR3 reads CASSYRDNYGYTF. In DNA, the CDR3 is TGTGCCAGCAGTTACCGGGACAACTATGGCTACACCTTC.

The chain is built from TRBV24-1 and TRBJ2-3; possibly TRBD1 for D (5 bases). This CDR3 region has 15 residues. V gave up 5 bases and J gave up 1 base, with 12 bases separating them. CDR1 and CDR2 (germline): KGHDR, SFDVKD. CDR3 nucleotide sequence: TGTGCCACCAGTGTACACGACAGACGCACAGATACGCAGTATTTT. Translating gives CATSVHDRRTDTQYF.

On this clone: Other DNA variants within this sample encode the same CDR3. V usage is TRBV28 and J usage is TRBJ1-5; the D gene is possibly TRBD1 (6 bases). Trimming stripped 7 bases from V and 1 base from J, with 11 bases between. The CDR3 is 14 residues long. The germline V gene encodes CDR1 MDHEN and CDR2 SYDVKM. The CDR3 reads CASTPTGSNQPQHF. CDR3 coding DNA: TGTGCCAGCACTCCCACAGGGAGCAATCAGCCCCAGCATTTT. Variable domain in full (rest from reference TRBV28 and TRBJ1-5): DVKVTQSSRYLVKRTGEKVFLECVQDMDHENMFWYRQDPGLGLRLIYFSYDVKMKEKGDIPEGYSVSREKKERFSLILESASTNQTSMYLCASTPTGSNQPQHFGDGTRLSIL.

The genes are TRBV14 and TRBJ2-7; no reliable D call. Germline assignment: CDR1 SGHDN and CDR2 FVKESK. This CDR3 region has 17 residues. Trimming removed 4 bases from V and 1 base from J, with 20 bases in between. The DNA for the CDR3 is TGTGCCAGCAGCCCCACACAGATAATAAAAGGTTCCTACGAGCAGTACTTC. Residues: CASSPTQIIKGSYEQYF.

This sequence joins TRBV10-2 and TRBJ1-2, with D maybe TRBD1 (6 bases). CDR3 size: 13 residues. Trimming cost V 6 bases and J 6 bases, with 14 bases left between them. Germline lookup yields CDR1 WSHSY and CDR2 SAAADI. The CDR3 bases are TGCGCCAGCAGGGGGGGGCTTATGGATGGCTACACCTTC. It specifies CASRGGLMDGYTF.

V and J are TRBV7-9 and TRBJ1-1; D unclear. Per the germline V gene, CDR1 is SEHNR and CDR2 is FQNEAQ (reference sequence). The CDR3 totals 14 residues. V shed 5 bases and J shed 6 bases, with 16 bases lying between them. The CDR3 reads CASSEAFRASEAFF. In DNA, the CDR3 is TGTGCCAGCAGCGAAGCATTTCGGGCCTCTGAAGCTTTCTTT.

The chain couples TRBV5-1 to TRBJ2-1, with 8 bases identical to TRBD2. Germline V gene data show CDR1 as SGHRS and CDR2 as YFSETQ. This CDR3 is 14 amino acids long. V dropped 4 bases and J dropped 5; count of bases not matched to a gene: 5. The CDR3 sequence: CASSSTSGDNEQFF. The DNA for the CDR3 is TGCGCCAGCAGCAGTACTAGCGGTGACAATGAGCAGTTCTTC.

The rearrangement joins TRBV2 to TRBJ2-7, with unresolved D. With 1 base removed from V and 7 bases from J, the gap between germline ends came to 11 bases. The CDR3 runs to 13 residues. Germline V lookup: CDR1 SNHLY, CDR2 FYNNEI. This CDR3 is CASSEEVGGEQYF. CDR3 bases: TGTGCCAGCAGTGAAGAGGTGGGTGGTGAGCAGTACTTC.

This clone appeared a few times. The chain is built from TRBV3-1 (or the pseudogene TRBV3-2) and TRBJ2-1; perhaps TRBD1 as D (6 bases). CDR3 length: 13 residues. From germline, CDR1 is LGHDT and CDR2 YNNKEL (reference sequence). V was trimmed by 3 bases and J by 10 bases, leaving 13 bases between them. The CDR3 sequence is CASSHGQPAEQFF. The CDR3 DNA follows: TGTGCCAGCAGCCACGGACAGCCAGCCGAGCAGTTCTTC.

The CDR3 coding sequence is TGTGCCACCGCAGGTTACAGGGGATTAAAGAACACTGAAGCTTTCTTT. Residues: CATAGYRGLKNTEAFF. The chain combines TRBV19 with TRBJ1-1; TRBD1 agrees at 7 bases. The germline CDR1 and CDR2 sequences are LNHDA and SQIVND (reference sequence). CDR3 length: 16 residues. Trimming removed 10 bases from V and 1 base from J; junction bases left unmatched: 15.

This clone was detected once. The V call is TRBV6-6, the J call TRBJ2-7; 16 bases match TRBD2. The CDR3 spans 16 residues. The V gene's germline CDR1 is MNHNY and CDR2 SVGAGI (reference sequence). V was clipped by 8 bases and J by 2 bases; unmatched bases: 6. CDR3 DNA: TGTGCCAGCCGGGGGACTAGCGGGGGGGCAACCTACGAGCAGTACTTC. This sequence encodes CASRGTSGGATYEQYF.

A few counts support this clone. The gene calls are TRBV7-9 and TRBJ1-6; 7 nucleotides agree with TRBD1. The CDR3 length is 15 residues. Looked up from germline, CDR1 is SEHNR and CDR2 is FQNEAQ (reference sequence). V shed 3 bases, J shed 3 bases, and the junction held 2 bases outside the gene matches. The CDR3 is CASSLGDSYNSPLHF. CDR3 DNA: TGTGCCAGCAGCTTGGGGGACAGCTATAATTCACCCCTCCACTTT.

The chain uses TRBV7-6 and TRBJ1-1; TRBD1 is a possible D gene (5 bases). The V gene's germline CDR1 is SGHVS and CDR2 FNYEAQ. Trimming took 1 base from V and 1 from J, leaving 10 bases between them. CDR3 length: 15 amino acids. CDR3 protein: CASSLGRGGNTEAFF. The CDR3 DNA is TGTGCCAGCAGCTTAGGCCGGGGGGGGAACACTGAAGCTTTCTTT.